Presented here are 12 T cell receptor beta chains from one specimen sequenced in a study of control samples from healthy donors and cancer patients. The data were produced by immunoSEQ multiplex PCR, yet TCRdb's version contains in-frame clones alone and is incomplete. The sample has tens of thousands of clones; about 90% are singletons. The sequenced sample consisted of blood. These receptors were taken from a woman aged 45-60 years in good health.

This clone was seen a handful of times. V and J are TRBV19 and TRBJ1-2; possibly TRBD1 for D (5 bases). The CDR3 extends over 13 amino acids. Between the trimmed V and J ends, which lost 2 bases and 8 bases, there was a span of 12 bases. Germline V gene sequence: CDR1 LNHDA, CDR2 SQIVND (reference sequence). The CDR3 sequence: CASSIKAGRGYTF. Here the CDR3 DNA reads TGTGCCAGTAGTATAAAGGCAGGGAGGGGCTACACCTTC.

CDR3: CASSLGYHTDTQYF. The CDR3 coding sequence is TGCGCCAGCAGCTTAGGGTACCACACAGATACGCAGTATTTT. The chain joins TRBV5-1 to TRBJ2-3, with D unresolved. V shed 2 bases and J shed 2 bases, with 9 bases lying between them. The germline gives CDR1 SGHRS, CDR2 YFSETQ. This CDR3 contains 14 residues.

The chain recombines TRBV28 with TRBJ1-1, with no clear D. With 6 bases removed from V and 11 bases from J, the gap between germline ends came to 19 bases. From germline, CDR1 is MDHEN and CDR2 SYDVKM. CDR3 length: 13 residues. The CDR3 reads CASRPTPALGAFF. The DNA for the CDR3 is TGTGCCAGCAGACCCACCCCCGCCCTGGGGGCTTTCTTT.

The CDR3 bases are TGTGCCAGCAGTTTATCAGGGAACTATGGCTACACCTTC. Its protein is CASSLSGNYGYTF. V is TRBV27 and J is TRBJ1-2; D remains unclear. Germline loops: CDR1 MNHEY, CDR2 SMNVEV (reference sequence). Trimming cost V 0 bases and J 2 bases, with 4 bases left between them. CDR3 size: 13 residues.

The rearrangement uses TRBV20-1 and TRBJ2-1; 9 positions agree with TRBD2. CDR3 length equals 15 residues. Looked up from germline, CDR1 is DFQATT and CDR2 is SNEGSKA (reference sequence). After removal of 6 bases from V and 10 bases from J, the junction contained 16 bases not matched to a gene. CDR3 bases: TGCAGTGCAAGTATAGGGGCGGGAGGGCCGGAAGAGCAGTTCTTC. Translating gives CSASIGAGGPEEQFF.

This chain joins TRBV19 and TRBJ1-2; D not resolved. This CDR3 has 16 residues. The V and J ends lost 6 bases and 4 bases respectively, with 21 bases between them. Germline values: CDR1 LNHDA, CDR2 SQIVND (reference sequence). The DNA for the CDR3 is TGTGCCAGTAGGGCAAAGGGTAGCGGTCCCTCCTATGGCTACACCTTC. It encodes CASRAKGSGPSYGYTF.

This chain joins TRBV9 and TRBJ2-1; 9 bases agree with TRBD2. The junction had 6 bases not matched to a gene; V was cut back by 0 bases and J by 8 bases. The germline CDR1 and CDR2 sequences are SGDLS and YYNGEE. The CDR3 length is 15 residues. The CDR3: CASSVEAGGPYEQFF. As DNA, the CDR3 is TGTGCCAGCAGCGTAGAGGCGGGAGGGCCCTATGAGCAGTTCTTC.

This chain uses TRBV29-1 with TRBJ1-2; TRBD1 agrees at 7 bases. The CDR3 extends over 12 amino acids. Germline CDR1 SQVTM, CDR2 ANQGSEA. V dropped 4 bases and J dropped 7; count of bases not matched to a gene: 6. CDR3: CSVGEGAGGYTF. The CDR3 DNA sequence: TGCAGCGTTGGGGAGGGGGCAGGTGGCTACACCTTC.

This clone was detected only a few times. CDR3 in amino acids: CAWKTSGPGKLFF. The CDR3 DNA is TGTGCCTGGAAGACGTCAGGGCCCGGAAAACTGTTTTTT. The chain carries TRBV30 and TRBJ1-4, with D maybe TRBD1 (5 bases). Germline V lookup: CDR1 GTSNPN, CDR2 SVGIG (reference sequence). Between the trimmed V and J ends, which lost 4 bases and 10 bases, there was a span of 16 bases. The CDR3 totals 13 residues.

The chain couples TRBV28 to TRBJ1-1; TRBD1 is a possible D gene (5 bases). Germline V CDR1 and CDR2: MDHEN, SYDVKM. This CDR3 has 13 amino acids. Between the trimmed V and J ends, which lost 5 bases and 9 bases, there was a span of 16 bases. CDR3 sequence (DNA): TGTGCCAGCAGTCCCCGGGACGGCGATAAAGCTTTCTTT. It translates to CASSPRDGDKAFF.

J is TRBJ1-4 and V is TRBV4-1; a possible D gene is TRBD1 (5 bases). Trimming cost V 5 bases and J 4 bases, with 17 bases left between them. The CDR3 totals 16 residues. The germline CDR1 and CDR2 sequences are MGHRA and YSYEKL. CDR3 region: CASSSQGGQGNEKLFF. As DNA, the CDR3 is TGCGCCAGCAGCTCTCAGGGCGGGCAGGGTAATGAAAAACTGTTTTTT.

DNA for the CDR3: TGTGCCAGCAGTAGGTCCGGGACTCATGGATACGAGCAGTACTTC. Encoded protein: CASSRSGTHGYEQYF. This rearrangement joins TRBV9 to TRBJ2-7, with D maybe TRBD2 (6 bases). V was shortened by 5 bases and J by 4 bases, with 19 bases between the two germline ends. CDR3 length: 15 amino acids. Germline V gene sequence: CDR1 SGDLS, CDR2 YYNGEE.